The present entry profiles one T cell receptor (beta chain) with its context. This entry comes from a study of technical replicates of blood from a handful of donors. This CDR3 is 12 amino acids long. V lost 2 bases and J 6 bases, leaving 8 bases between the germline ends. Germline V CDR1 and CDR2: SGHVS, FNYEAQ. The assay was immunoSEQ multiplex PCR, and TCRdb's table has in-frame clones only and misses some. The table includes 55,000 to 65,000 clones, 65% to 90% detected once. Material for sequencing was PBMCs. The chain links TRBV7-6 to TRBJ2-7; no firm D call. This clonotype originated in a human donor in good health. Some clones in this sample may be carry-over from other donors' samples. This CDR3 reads CASSLRGLEQYF. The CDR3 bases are TGTGCCAGCAGCTTACGAGGTCTCGAGCAGTACTTC.